The rows below give T cell receptor beta chains drawn from one sample of a study of response to subunit inactivated influenza vaccine. TCRdb re-called the RT-PCR reads through MiXCR, storing one row per CDR3 protein. Seen here are 430,000 or so distinct CDR3 sequences, 10% to 11% observed once, and the top ten hold over 9.5%. The material sequenced was PBMCs from blood, taken 35 to 45 days after vaccination. These receptors were taken from a man over 45 who received an inactivated influenza vaccine. Each CDR3 is given with its conserved first and last residue. D genes are given only for firm matches. Size is omitted from some rows. Given values are once, few, many or a class for expanded clones.

d_gene: NA
v_gene: TRBV10-3
j_gene: TRBJ2-7
abundance: NA
len: 12
CDR3nt: TGTGCCATCAGTGGAACAGGGAACGAGCAGTACTTC
CDR3aa: CAISGTGNEQYF

d_gene: TRBD2
v_gene: TRBV12-3/TRBV12-4
j_gene: TRBJ2-7
abundance: NA
len: 16
CDR3nt: TGTGCCAGCAGTCCGGGGACTAGCGGGAGGGGGTACGAGCAGTACTTC
CDR3aa: CASSPGTSGRGYEQYF

d_gene: NA
v_gene: TRBV5-1
j_gene: TRBJ2-1
abundance: NA
len: 14
CDR3nt: TGCGCCAGCAGCTCTTCCCTTGTTGGTAATGAGCAGTTCTTC
CDR3aa: CASSSSLVGNEQFF

d_gene: TRBD2
v_gene: TRBV12-3/TRBV12-4
j_gene: TRBJ2-1
abundance: few
len: 15
CDR3nt: TGTGCCAGCAGCCTAACTAGCGGGGGGGTTGGTGAGCAGTTCTTC
CDR3aa: CASSLTSGGVGEQFF

d_gene: TRBD2
v_gene: TRBV6-5
j_gene: TRBJ2-5
abundance: NA
len: 16
CDR3nt: TGTGCCAGCAGTTACTGGCGGGGGGGGCGTCAAGAGACCCAGTACTTC
CDR3aa: CASSYWRGGRQETQYF

d_gene: NA
v_gene: TRBV20-1
j_gene: TRBJ1-1
abundance: few
len: 13
CDR3nt: TGCAGTGCGTCCGGGACCGCGGACACTGAAGCTTTCTTT
CDR3aa: CSASGTADTEAFF

d_gene: TRBD1
v_gene: TRBV7-6
j_gene: TRBJ1-5
abundance: many
len: 15
CDR3nt: TGTGCCAGCAGCTTGGAACAGGGGGCCGGGCAGCCCCAGCATTTT
CDR3aa: CASSLEQGAGQPQHF

d_gene: NA
v_gene: TRBV7-2
j_gene: TRBJ2-3
abundance: NA
len: 12
CDR3nt: TGTGCCAGCAGCTTAAAATCCTGGACGCAGTATTTT
CDR3aa: CASSLKSWTQYF

d_gene: NA
v_gene: TRBV2
j_gene: TRBJ2-7
abundance: once
len: 14
CDR3nt: TGTGCCAGCACCCCTACCGACAGGAACTACGAGCAGTACTTC
CDR3aa: CASTPTDRNYEQYF

d_gene: TRBD2
v_gene: TRBV11-1
j_gene: TRBJ2-4
abundance: NA
len: 18
CDR3nt: TGTGCCAGCAGTCCGGGACTAGCGGGAGAAGGAGTCAAAAACATTCAGTACTTC
CDR3aa: CASSPGLAGEGVKNIQYF

d_gene: NA
v_gene: TRBV6-2/TRBV6-3
j_gene: TRBJ1-5
abundance: few
len: 13
CDR3nt: TGTGCCAGCAGCCCCGACAGGCCAGGGCCCCAGCATTTT
CDR3aa: CASSPDRPGPQHF

d_gene: NA
v_gene: TRBV28
j_gene: TRBJ2-5
abundance: few
len: 15
CDR3nt: TGTGCCACAAAAAATCCGACAGGTCCCCAAGAGACCCAGTACTTC
CDR3aa: CATKNPTGPQETQYF

d_gene: NA
v_gene: TRBV6-2/TRBV6-3
j_gene: TRBJ1-5
abundance: few
len: 19
CDR3nt: TGTGCCAGCAGTTATTTACCCTCACAGGCTAGAGGAGGCAATCAGCCCCAGCATTTT
CDR3aa: CASSYLPSQARGGNQPQHF

d_gene: NA
v_gene: TRBV7-2
j_gene: TRBJ2-7
abundance: few
len: 13
CDR3nt: TGTGCCAGCAGTTCAATCTCAACCTACGAGCAGTACTTC
CDR3aa: CASSSISTYEQYF

d_gene: NA
v_gene: TRBV9
j_gene: TRBJ1-2
abundance: few
len: 15
CDR3nt: TGTGCCAGCAGCGTTGGGAACAGAGGACAATATGGCTACACCTTC
CDR3aa: CASSVGNRGQYGYTF

d_gene: NA
v_gene: TRBV12-3/TRBV12-4
j_gene: TRBJ1-2
abundance: NA
len: 13
CDR3nt: TGTGCCAGCAGTCACGGACGGATGGGCGGCTACACCTTC
CDR3aa: CASSHGRMGGYTF

d_gene: NA
v_gene: TRBV5-1
j_gene: TRBJ2-5
abundance: few
len: 14
CDR3nt: TGCGCCAGCAGCAGGGGAGACAATCAAGAGACCCAGTACTTC
CDR3aa: CASSRGDNQETQYF

d_gene: TRBD2
v_gene: TRBV7-2
j_gene: TRBJ2-3
abundance: few
len: 15
CDR3nt: TGTGCCAGCCAGGGACTAGCGGGGGGGCCAGATACGCAGTATTTT
CDR3aa: CASQGLAGGPDTQYF

d_gene: TRBD2
v_gene: TRBV20-1
j_gene: TRBJ2-1
abundance: NA
len: 15
CDR3nt: TGCAGTGCTAGAGATCCTAGCGGGTTCCACAATGAGCAGTTCTTC
CDR3aa: CSARDPSGFHNEQFF

d_gene: NA
v_gene: TRBV7-8
j_gene: TRBJ1-1
abundance: many
len: 14
CDR3nt: TGTGCCAGCAGTGGCGGGGGGGGGCGTCCTGAAGCTTTCTTT
CDR3aa: CASSGGGGRPEAFF

d_gene: TRBD2
v_gene: TRBV12-3/TRBV12-4
j_gene: TRBJ2-1
abundance: NA
len: 15
CDR3nt: TGTGCCAGCAGTGTCGGGGGGTTGATGTACGATGAGCAGTTCTTC
CDR3aa: CASSVGGLMYDEQFF

d_gene: NA
v_gene: TRBV11-2
j_gene: TRBJ2-5
abundance: few
len: 14
CDR3nt: TGTGCCAGCAGCCGTCGACCCGTTCGGGAGACCCAGTACTTC
CDR3aa: CASSRRPVRETQYF